This T cell receptor beta chain was observed in a study of OX40 agonist ivuxolimab in advanced cancers. Per the germline V gene, CDR1 is LNHNV and CDR2 is YYDKDF (reference sequence). The CDR3 spans 15 residues. The V and J ends lost 5 bases and 7 bases, in that order; junction bases with no gene match: 7. Whole-study findings and limits: Nonresponders, in some cases, also had low normalized T-cell clonal expansion. Dosing at 0.1 to 3.0 mg/kg was accompanied by clonal expansion of CD4+ and CD8+ blood T cells by week 6.

Comments on this clone: The target antigen is unknown.

Measured with immunoSEQ multiplex PCR; TCRdb has only the in-frame clones, and not every one. The data show some 84,000 clones, with 92% seen just once and roughly 8.6% held by the top ten. This sequence was found in an adult with an advanced solid tumor such as melanoma, head and neck, liver or kidney cancer. The sample in question was CD4+ or CD8+ T cells sorted from blood, obtained in a trial of the OX40 agonist ivuxolimab. The chain couples TRBV15 to TRBJ2-7, with 14 bases matching TRBD2. The CDR3 loop reads CATSAQGLAGAEQYF. The CDR3 DNA follows: TGTGCCACCAGCGCACAGGGACTAGCGGGGGCTGAGCAGTACTTC.